The sequence of this TCR beta chain was determined in a study of cytomegalovirus exposure and HLA in healthy donors. Overall study context: An earlier analysis identified more than 95 million unique TCR beta sequences in 150 million to 200 million T cells.

Primers included in the PCR were 60 Vbeta and 13 Jbeta primers. This table comes from immunoSEQ multiplex PCR, and its TCRdb copy is limited to in-frame clones, with some not included. Of around 190,000 clones in the sample, about 80% were seen once. Specimen: PBMCs. The clonotype was recovered from a woman in her thirties or forties in good health and CMV-seronegative.

The CDR3 region has the DNA TGTGCCAGTAGTATCCCCAGCGGGAGAGGGTATGAGCAGTTCTTC. Translated, it gives CASSIPSGRGYEQFF. V usage is TRBV19 and J usage is TRBJ2-1; 8 nucleotides match TRBD2. CDR3 length: 15 residues. Trimming at V came to 3 bases and at J to 8 bases, leaving 9 bases not matched to a gene. Germline CDR1 reads LNHDA; CDR2 reads SQIVND (reference sequence).